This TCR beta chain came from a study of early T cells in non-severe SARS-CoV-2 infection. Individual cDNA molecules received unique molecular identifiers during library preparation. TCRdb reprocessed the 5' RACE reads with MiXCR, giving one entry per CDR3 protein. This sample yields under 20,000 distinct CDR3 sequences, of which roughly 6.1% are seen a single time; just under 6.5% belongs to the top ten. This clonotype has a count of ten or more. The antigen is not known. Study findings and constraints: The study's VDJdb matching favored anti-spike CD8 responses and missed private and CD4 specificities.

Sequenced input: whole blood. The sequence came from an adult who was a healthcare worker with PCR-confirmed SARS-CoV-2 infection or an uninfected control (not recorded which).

The CDR3 region is CASSVSLYSPQHF. As DNA, the CDR3 is TGTGCCAGCAGCGTTTCCCTCTATAGCCCCCAGCATTTT. This sequence joins TRBV9 and TRBJ1-5, with D unresolved. V shed 2 bases and J shed 10 bases, with 13 bases lying between them. Germline assignment: CDR1 SGDLS and CDR2 YYNGEE. The CDR3 has 13 residues.